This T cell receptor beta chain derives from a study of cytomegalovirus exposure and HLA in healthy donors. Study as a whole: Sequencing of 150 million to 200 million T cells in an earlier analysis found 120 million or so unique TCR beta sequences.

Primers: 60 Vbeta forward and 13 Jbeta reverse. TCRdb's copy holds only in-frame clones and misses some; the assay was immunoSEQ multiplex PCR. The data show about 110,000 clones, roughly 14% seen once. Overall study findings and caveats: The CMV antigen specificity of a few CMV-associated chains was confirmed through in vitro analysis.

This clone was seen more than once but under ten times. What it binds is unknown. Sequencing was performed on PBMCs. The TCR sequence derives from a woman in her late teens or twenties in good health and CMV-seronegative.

The CDR3 DNA reads TGTGCCAGCAGTGTACCGCTCGGGGGCTCCTACGAGCAGTACTTC. Residues: CASSVPLGGSYEQYF. The V gene is TRBV25-1, the J gene TRBJ2-7, with D perhaps TRBD2 (6 bases). The germline CDR1 and CDR2 sequences are MGHDK and SYGVNS. Trimming stripped 4 bases from V and 0 bases from J, with 13 bases between. There are 15 residues in the CDR3.